This entry lists 27 T cell receptor beta chains sequenced from one sample in a study of shared T cell receptors in the human thymus (dated by TCRdb to about 2021). The method was the immunoSEQ multiplex PCR assay. TCRdb stores this immuneACCESS table with in-frame sequences only. Part of the clones is absent; in the studies checked, under half of the shortfall reflects unresolved V genes, and no reason is known for the rest. The sample data list around 340,000 clones, and just under 95% of these were observed just once. Approximately 0.02% of the sample lies in the top ten. The sequenced sample consisted of thymocytes. These receptors all stem from a human donor.

V and J are TRBV28 and TRBJ2-7; D tentatively fits TRBD1 or TRBD2 (5 bases each). Germline CDR1 reads MDHEN; CDR2 reads SYDVKM. Between the trimmed V and J ends, which lost 1 base and 0 bases, there was a span of 10 bases. CDR3 size: 15 residues. The CDR3 sequence: CASSLSGTGSYEQYF. DNA for the CDR3: TGTGCCAGCAGTTTATCTGGGACGGGCTCCTACGAGCAGTACTTC.

The chain recombines TRBV11-2 with TRBJ2-1; D gene ambiguous. Germline values: CDR1 SGHAT, CDR2 FQNNGV. V was pared by 1 base and J by 5 bases, with 18 bases between. The CDR3 totals 17 residues. The CDR3 here is CASSLGLQRNPHNEQFF. CDR3 coding DNA: TGTGCCAGCAGCTTAGGCTTACAGAGGAACCCCCACAATGAGCAGTTCTTC.

This clone was observed a single time. This chain links TRBV14 with TRBJ2-2; no firm D call. Trimming removed 1 base at V and 5 bases at J, with 14 bases between. Germline assignment: CDR1 SGHDN and CDR2 FVKESK. The CDR3 has 16 residues. The CDR3 here is CASSQVGQKQTGELFF. DNA for the CDR3: TGTGCCAGCAGCCAAGTAGGCCAAAAGCAGACCGGGGAGCTGTTTTTT.

The chain couples TRBV15 to TRBJ1-5; 8 nucleotides agree with TRBD1. Germline lookup yields CDR1 LNHNV and CDR2 YYDKDF (reference sequence). The length of the CDR3 is 15 residues. After removal of 4 bases from V and 4 bases from J, the junction contained 6 bases not matched to a gene. CDR3 loop: CATSIAGGENQPQHF. The CDR3 coding sequence is TGTGCCACCAGCATCGCAGGGGGCGAAAATCAGCCCCAGCATTTT.

This chain uses TRBV28 with TRBJ2-3; D remains unclear. Trimming cost V 3 bases and J 1 base, with 11 bases left between them. The V gene's germline CDR1 is MDHEN and CDR2 SYDVKM. The CDR3 is 15 amino acids. Here the CDR3 DNA reads TGTGCCAGCAGTTTCGGCGGCCGGTGCACAGATACGCAGTATTTT. Translating gives CASSFGGRCTDTQYF. The full variable domain, completed using reference TRBV28 and TRBJ2-3, is DVKVTQSSRYLVKRTGEKVFLECVQDMDHENMFWYRQDPGLGLRLIYFSYDVKMKEKGDIPEGYSVSREKKERFSLILESASTNQTSMYLCASSFGGRCTDTQYFGPGTRLTVL.

This clone was seen just once. This chain joins TRBV9 and TRBJ2-7; TRBD2 matches at 8 bases. The germline V gene has CDR1 SGDLS and CDR2 YYNGEE. V dropped 4 bases and J dropped 1; count of bases not matched to a gene: 10. CDR3 length: 16 residues. The CDR3 region has the DNA TGTGCCAGCAGCCCTATGCGAGCTAGCGGGTCCTACGAGCAGTACTTC. Translation: CASSPMRASGSYEQYF.

The chain employs TRBV4-2 and TRBJ1-1; D is possibly TRBD1 (6 bases). CDR3 length: 15 residues. Trimming took off 1 base at V and 4 bases at J, with 13 bases between the two ends. CDR1 LGHNA and CDR2 YNFKEQ come from the germline V gene. CDR3 bases: TGTGCCAGCAGCCAAGTGTGGGGGCCCCCCACTGAAGCTTTCTTT. Its protein product is CASSQVWGPPTEAFF.

The chain recombines TRBV21-1 with TRBJ2-3; the table's D call, TRBD2, has no DNA check behind it. TRBV21-1 is a documented pseudogene. This CDR3 contains 17 residues. CDR3 sequence: CASSKRKKGLAADTQYF. In nucleotides, the CDR3 is TGTGCCAGCAGCAAGCGGAAAAAAGGACTAGCGGCAGATACGCAGTATTTT.

The gene calls are TRBV10-2 and TRBJ2-3, with D possibly TRBD1 on 6 matching bases. Looked up from germline, CDR1 is WSHSY and CDR2 is SAAADI. Trimming stripped 2 bases from V and 0 bases from J, with 9 bases between. CDR3 length: 15 amino acids. The CDR3 loop is CASSEIRGSTDTQYF. CDR3 coding DNA: TGCGCCAGCAGTGAGATAAGGGGGAGCACAGATACGCAGTATTTT.

The chain joins TRBV7-2 to TRBJ2-4; D might be TRBD2 (7 bases). The V end was cut by 1 base, the J end by 8 bases, with 24 bases between. This CDR3 has 18 amino acids. The germline V gene has CDR1 SGHTA and CDR2 FQGNSA. The CDR3 protein is CASSLVWQGKRGGHIQYF. The CDR3 DNA sequence: TGTGCCAGCAGCTTAGTCTGGCAGGGGAAGCGGGGCGGGCACATTCAGTACTTC.

The chain combines TRBV9 with TRBJ2-7; D may correspond to TRBD1 or TRBD2 (5 bases each). The CDR3 contains 22 residues. The germline V gene has CDR1 SGDLS and CDR2 YYNGEE. Deletions cut 0 bases from V and 7 bases from J, with 38 bases between. Here the CDR3 DNA reads TGTGCCAGCAGCGTAGCCGGGTCGTCGCGGGTGAATACTTTGGGGCCTCAGTTTGAGCAGTACTTC. Its translation is CASSVAGSSRVNTLGPQFEQYF.

This chain uses TRBV7-2 with TRBJ2-7, with TRBD2 matching 10 bases. This CDR3 has 15 residues. Germline trimming cut 3 bases from V and 3 bases from J; bases unmatched to any gene: 5. CDR1 and CDR2 from the germline V gene are SGHTA and FQGNSA. The CDR3: CASSFGLAAVYEQYF. The CDR3 coding sequence is TGTGCCAGCAGCTTCGGACTAGCGGCAGTCTACGAGCAGTACTTC.

This rearrangement joins TRBV28 to TRBJ2-3; D tentatively reads TRBD1 or TRBD2 (5 bases each). Trimming removed 5 bases at V and 10 bases at J, with 28 bases between. The CDR3 contains 17 residues. Germline-derived CDR1 and CDR2 are MDHEN and SYDVKM. CDR3 sequence reads: CASSGTPRTGSPSAQYF. CDR3 sequence (DNA): TGTGCCAGCAGTGGGACCCCAAGAACGGGCAGCCCTTCCGCGCAGTATTTT.

The V gene is TRBV13, the J gene TRBJ2-7; D gene unclear. Between the trimmed V and J ends, which lost 3 bases and 1 base, there was a span of 4 bases. The CDR3 is 12 residues long. Germline lookup yields CDR1 PRHDT and CDR2 FYEKMQ (reference sequence). The CDR3 nucleotides read TGTGCCAGCAGCTTCTGGTCCTACGAGCAGTACTTC. Its protein is CASSFWSYEQYF.

The rearrangement joins TRBV28 to TRBJ2-7; 9 nucleotides match TRBD1. The CDR3 covers 15 residues. Germline V lookup: CDR1 MDHEN, CDR2 SYDVKM. With 2 bases clipped from V and 6 bases from J, the junction kept 8 bases outside the gene matches. DNA for the CDR3: TGTGCCAGCAGTTTACGACAGGGGGTGCAAGGCGAGCAGTACTTC. This sequence encodes CASSLRQGVQGEQYF. Combining the CDR3 with reference TRBV28 and TRBJ2-7 gives the whole variable domain DVKVTQSSRYLVKRTGEKVFLECVQDMDHENMFWYRQDPGLGLRLIYFSYDVKMKEKGDIPEGYSVSREKKERFSLILESASTNQTSMYLCASSLRQGVQGEQYFGPGTRLTVT.

The genes are TRBV5-8 and TRBJ1-4, with TRBD1 matching over 8 bases. Germline V lookup: CDR1 SGHTS, CDR2 YDEGEE. The CDR3 consists of 17 residues. The J segment lost 5 bases and the V segment lost 3 bases, leaving 12 bases of the junction unmatched. This CDR3 is CASSCTGDRTRNEKLFF. The CDR3 nucleotides are TGTGCCAGCAGCTGTACAGGGGACAGGACCAGGAATGAAAAACTGTTTTTT.

The genes are TRBV13 and TRBJ2-5; maybe TRBD2 (5 bases). This CDR3 is built from 14 residues. The germline V gene encodes CDR1 PRHDT and CDR2 FYEKMQ (reference sequence). V lost 2 bases to trimming and J lost 0 bases, with 7 bases between them. CDR3 sequence reads: CASSLRGYQETQYF. Here the CDR3 DNA reads TGTGCCAGCAGCTTACGGGGTTACCAAGAGACCCAGTACTTC.

The V gene is TRBV18, the J gene TRBJ2-7, with 9 bases that match TRBD1. Per the germline V gene, CDR1 is KGHSH and CDR2 is LQKENI. This CDR3 has 14 residues. V lost 3 bases to trimming and J lost 5 bases; unmatched junction nucleotides: 5. The CDR3 loop reads CASSPGTGLHEQYF. CDR3 bases: TGTGCCAGCTCACCCGGGACAGGGTTGCACGAGCAGTACTTC. Together with reference TRBV18 and TRBJ2-7, the CDR3 gives the full variable domain: NAGVMQNPRHLVRRRGQEARLRCSPMKGHSHVYWYRQLPEEGLKFMVYLQKENIIDESGMPKERFSAEFPKEGPSILRIQQVVRGDSAAYFCASSPGTGLHEQYFGPGTRLTVT.

A word on this clone: The sample contains more than one DNA sequence encoding this CDR3. CDR3 loop: CASSPRETQYF. As DNA, the CDR3 is TGTGCCAGCTCACCACGGGAGACCCAGTACTTC. The chain employs TRBV18 and TRBJ2-5; D uncertain. Trimming cost V 1 base and J 5 bases, with 2 bases left between them. The CDR3 runs 11 residues. Germline CDR1 is KGHSH and CDR2 is LQKENI.

CDR3 in amino acids: CASSLLGGGSSGANVLTF. CDR3 coding DNA: TGTGCCAGCAGCTTATTAGGTGGGGGTAGCTCTGGGGCCAACGTCCTGACTTTC. The gene calls are TRBV7-9 and TRBJ2-6; either TRBD1 or TRBD2 may fit D (5 bases each). The CDR3 is 18 amino acids. Looked up from germline, CDR1 is SEHNR and CDR2 is FQNEAQ (reference sequence). The V gene lost 2 bases and the J gene lost 0 bases, with 14 bases spanning the gap.

V and J are TRBV28 and TRBJ2-7; the D is unclear. Trimming shortened V by 0 bases and J by 1 base, and 16 bases separated the two germline ends. The germline gives CDR1 MDHEN, CDR2 SYDVKM. This CDR3 comprises 17 residues. The CDR3 region is CASSLCIRQGPSYEQYF. The CDR3 DNA follows: TGTGCCAGCAGTTTATGCATCAGGCAAGGGCCTTCCTACGAGCAGTACTTC.

This chain uses TRBV20-1 with TRBJ2-1; D not resolved. CDR1 and CDR2 (germline): DFQATT, SNEGSKA (reference sequence). This CDR3 spans 10 amino acids. As DNA, the CDR3 is TGCAGCACTGCTAGGGATGAGCAGTTCTTC. Amino acid sequence: CSTARDEQFF.

CDR3 sequence (DNA): TGTGCCAGCAGTTTAGGAAGGACAGGGCGACCCTACGAGCAGTACTTC. Its protein product is CASSLGRTGRPYEQYF. This chain joins TRBV28 and TRBJ2-7; TRBD1 aligns across 8 bases. The CDR3 runs 16 residues. Germline CDR1 and CDR2: MDHEN and SYDVKM. V shed 2 bases and J 2 bases; nucleotides not matched to a gene: 8.

The chain joins TRBV28 to TRBJ2-3; 9 positions agree with TRBD2. Germline lookup yields CDR1 MDHEN and CDR2 SYDVKM. CDR3 length equals 15 residues. J lost 4 bases, V lost 5 bases, and 7 bases had no gene match. This CDR3 reads CASSGGRGSADTQYF. DNA of the CDR3: TGTGCCAGCAGTGGCGGGAGGGGTAGCGCAGATACGCAGTATTTT.

In nucleotides, the CDR3 is TGTGCCAGCAGCTTGGTCTGGGGGCAAGGTGAAGCTTTCTTT. Protein sequence: CASSLVWGQGEAFF. The chain uses TRBV5-6 and TRBJ1-1, with D perhaps matching TRBD1 (6 bases). Trimming removed 0 bases from V and 7 bases from J, with 13 bases in between. The CDR3 spans 14 residues. Germline V gene lookup returns CDR1 SGHDT and CDR2 YYEEEE.

The chain uses TRBV28 and TRBJ2-1; 10 bases match TRBD1. The CDR3 has 13 residues. The J segment lost 8 bases and the V segment lost 5 bases, leaving 3 bases of the junction unmatched. Germline V lookup: CDR1 MDHEN, CDR2 SYDVKM. CDR3 sequence: CASSETGGDEQFF. As DNA, the CDR3 is TGTGCCAGCAGTGAGACAGGGGGCGATGAGCAGTTCTTC.

The gene calls are TRBV10-2 and TRBJ1-4, with D possibly matching TRBD1 (6 bases). The CDR3 totals 12 residues. CDR1 and CDR2 (germline): WSHSY, SAAADI. Trimming took off 2 bases at V and 11 bases at J, with 9 bases between the two ends. In DNA, the CDR3 is TGCGCCAGCAGTGAGGACAGGCAGAAACTGTTTTTT. This gives the protein CASSEDRQKLFF.